This T cell receptor beta chain comes out of a study of blood T cell repertoires in COVID-19. Study overall: Material from acute and convalescent COVID-19 was sourced from the United States, Italy and Spain. The analysed material was cDNA or gDNA that came from T cells, B-cell-depleted T cells, or PBMCs.

The CDR3 spans 16 residues. Germline loops: CDR1 MDHEN, CDR2 SYDVKM. J gave up 2 bases and V 3 bases, and 8 bases lay outside the gene matches. Original processing methods: Quantification of nucleated cells was approximated via reference gene primer amplification. Clones were read by immunoSEQ multiplex PCR, and TCRdb kept only the in-frame ones, dropping some. V, J and clone size are taken as reported in that table, and D and trimming were inferred from the DNA itself. The table includes tens of thousands of clones, 78% detected once. This clone was found a few times. This rearrangement joins TRBV28 to TRBJ2-7, with 9 bases identical to TRBD2. Material: peripheral blood. The clonotype was recovered from a woman aged 55 to 70 with acute or convalescent COVID-19. The CDR3 nucleotides read TGTGCCAGCAGTTTTCGACTAGCGGAACTTACCTACGAGCAGTACTTC. Protein sequence: CASSFRLAELTYEQYF. Using reference TRBV28 and TRBJ2-7 for the parts outside the CDR3, the full variable domain is DVKVTQSSRYLVKRTGEKVFLECVQDMDHENMFWYRQDPGLGLRLIYFSYDVKMKEKGDIPEGYSVSREKKERFSLILESASTNQTSMYLCASSFRLAELTYEQYFGPGTRLTVT.